This TCR beta chain came from a study of blood T cell repertoires in COVID-19. How the authors handled the data: Reference gene primer amplification yielded estimated nucleated cell counts. Sequencing used immunoSEQ multiplex PCR; TCRdb keeps in-frame clones, though not all of them. That table is the source of V, J and clone size, and D and trimming were worked out from the DNA. The table records over 45,000 clones, 65% to 85% of them present only once. The sample holds one count of this clone. Germline CDR1 is SGHNT and CDR2 is YYREEE (reference sequence). The CDR3 has 16 amino acids. V lost 4 bases, J lost 0 bases, and 14 bases lay in between.

V is TRBV5-4 and J is TRBJ1-3; no definite D call. The specimen sequenced was peripheral blood. The receptor comes from a man aged 65 to 85 with acute or convalescent COVID-19. Written as DNA, the CDR3 is TGTGCCAGCAGCCGAAAACAGTTAGGCTCTGGAAACACCATATATTTT. Translating it yields CASSRKQLGSGNTIYF.